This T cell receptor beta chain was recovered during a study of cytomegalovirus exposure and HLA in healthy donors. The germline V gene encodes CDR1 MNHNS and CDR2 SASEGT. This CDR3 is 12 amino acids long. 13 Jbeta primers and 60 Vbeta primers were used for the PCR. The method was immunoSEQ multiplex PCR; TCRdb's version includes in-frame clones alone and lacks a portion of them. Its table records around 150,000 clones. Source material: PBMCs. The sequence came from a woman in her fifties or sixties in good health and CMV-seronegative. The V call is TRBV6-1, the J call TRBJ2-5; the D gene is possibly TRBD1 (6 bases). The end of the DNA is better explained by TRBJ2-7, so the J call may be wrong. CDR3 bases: TGTGCCAGCAGACTTCAGGGGTACGAGCAGTACTTC. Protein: CASRLQGYEQYF.